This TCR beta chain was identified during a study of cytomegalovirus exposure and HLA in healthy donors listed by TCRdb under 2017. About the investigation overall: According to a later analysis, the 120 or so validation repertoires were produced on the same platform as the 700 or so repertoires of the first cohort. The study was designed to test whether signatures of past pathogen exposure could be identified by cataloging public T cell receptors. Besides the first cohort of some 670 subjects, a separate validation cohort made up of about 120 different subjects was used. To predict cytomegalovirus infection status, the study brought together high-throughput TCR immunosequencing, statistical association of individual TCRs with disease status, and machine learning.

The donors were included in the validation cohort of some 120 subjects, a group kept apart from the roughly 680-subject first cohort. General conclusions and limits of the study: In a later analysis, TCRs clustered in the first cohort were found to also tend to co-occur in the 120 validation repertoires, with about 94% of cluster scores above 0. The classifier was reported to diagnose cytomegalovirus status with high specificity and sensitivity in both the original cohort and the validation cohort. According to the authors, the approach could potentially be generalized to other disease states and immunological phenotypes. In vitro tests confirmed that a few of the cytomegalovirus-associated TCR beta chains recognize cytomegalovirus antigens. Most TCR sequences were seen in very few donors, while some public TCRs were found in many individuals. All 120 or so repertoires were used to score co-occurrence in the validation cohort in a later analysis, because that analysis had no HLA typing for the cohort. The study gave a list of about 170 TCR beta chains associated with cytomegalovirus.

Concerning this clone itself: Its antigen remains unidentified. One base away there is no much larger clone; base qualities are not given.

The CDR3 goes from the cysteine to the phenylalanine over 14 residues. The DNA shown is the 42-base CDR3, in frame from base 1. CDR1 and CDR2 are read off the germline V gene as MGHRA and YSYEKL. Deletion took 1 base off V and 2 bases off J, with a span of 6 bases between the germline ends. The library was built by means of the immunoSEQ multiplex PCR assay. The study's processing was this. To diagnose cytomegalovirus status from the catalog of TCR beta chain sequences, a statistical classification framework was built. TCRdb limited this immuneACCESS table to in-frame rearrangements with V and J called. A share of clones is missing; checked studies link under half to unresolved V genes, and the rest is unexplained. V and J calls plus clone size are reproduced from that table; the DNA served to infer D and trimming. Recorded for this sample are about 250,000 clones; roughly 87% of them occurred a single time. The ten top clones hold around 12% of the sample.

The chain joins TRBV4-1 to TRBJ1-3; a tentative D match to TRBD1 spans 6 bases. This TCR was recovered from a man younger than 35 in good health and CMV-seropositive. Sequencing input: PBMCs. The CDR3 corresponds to CASSQAGAGNTIYF. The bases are TGCGCCAGCAGCCAAGCAGGGGCTGGAAACACCATATATTTT.